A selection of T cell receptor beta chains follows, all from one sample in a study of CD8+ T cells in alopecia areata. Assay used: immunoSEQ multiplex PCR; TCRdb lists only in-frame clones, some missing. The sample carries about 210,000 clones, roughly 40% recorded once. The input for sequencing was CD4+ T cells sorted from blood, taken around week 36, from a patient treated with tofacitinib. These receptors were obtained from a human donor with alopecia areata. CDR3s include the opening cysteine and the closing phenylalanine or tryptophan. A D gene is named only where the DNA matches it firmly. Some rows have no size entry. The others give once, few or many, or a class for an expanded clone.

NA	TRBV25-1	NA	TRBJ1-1	CASSEGGRMNTEAFF	TGTGCCAGCAGTGAAGGTGGGCGGATGAACACTGAAGCTTTCTTT
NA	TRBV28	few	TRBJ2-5	CASSFGGAKETQYF	TGTGCCAGCAGTTTTGGGGGGGCTAAAGAGACCCAGTACTTC
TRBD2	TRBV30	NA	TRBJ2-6	CAWGREFSGSGANVLTF	TGTGCCTGGGGGCGGGAGTTTTCAGGATCTGGGGCCAACGTCCTGACTTTC
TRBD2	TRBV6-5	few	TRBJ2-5	CASSWTSRLETQYF	TGTGCCAGCAGTTGGACTAGTCGCTTAGAGACCCAGTACTTC
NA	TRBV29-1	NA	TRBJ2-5	CSVEGLWGRSGETQYF	TGCAGCGTCGAGGGGCTATGGGGGAGGTCTGGGGAGACCCAGTACTTC
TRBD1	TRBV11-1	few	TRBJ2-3	CASSPRTGLTDTQYF	TGTGCCAGCAGCCCTCGGACAGGTCTCACAGATACGCAGTATTTT
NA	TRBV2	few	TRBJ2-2	CASSSVGRNTGELFF	TGTGCCAGCAGCTCTGTGGGAAGGAACACCGGGGAGCTGTTTTTT
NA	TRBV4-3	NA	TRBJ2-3	CASSQDISTDTQYF	TGCGCCAGCAGCCAAGACATTAGCACAGATACGCAGTATTTT
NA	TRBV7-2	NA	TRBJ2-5	CASSSRVSGAETQYF	TGTGCCAGCAGCTCAAGGGTCTCAGGGGCAGAGACCCAGTACTTC
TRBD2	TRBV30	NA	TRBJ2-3	CAWVPHLGREFEDTQYF	TGTGCCTGGGTTCCCCATCTCGGGAGGGAGTTTGAAGATACGCAGTATTTT
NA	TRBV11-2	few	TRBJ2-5	CASSLEGRHQETQYF	TGTGCCAGCAGCTTAGAGGGCCGTCACCAAGAGACCCAGTACTTC
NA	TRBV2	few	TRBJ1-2	CASTLYRDFGGYTF	TGTGCCAGTACCTTATACAGGGACTTCGGCGGCTACACCTTC
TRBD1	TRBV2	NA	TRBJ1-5	CASREDRGRIQPQHF	TGTGCCAGCAGAGAAGACAGGGGGCGGATCCAGCCCCAGCATTTT
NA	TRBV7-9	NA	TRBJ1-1	CASSRPPMNTEAFF	TGTGCCAGCAGCCGGCCCCCTATGAACACTGAAGCTTTCTTT
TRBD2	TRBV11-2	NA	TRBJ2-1	CASSQNRGVVSGRRNEQFF	TGTGCCAGCAGCCAGAACCGCGGGGTTGTTAGCGGGAGGAGAAATGAGCAGTTCTTC
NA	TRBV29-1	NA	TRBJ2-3	CSVRGLVDTQYF	TGCAGCGTCAGGGGTCTAGTAGATACGCAGTATTTT
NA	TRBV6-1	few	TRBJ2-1	CASSTDTSYNEQFF	TGTGCCAGCAGTACGGACACCTCCTACAATGAGCAGTTCTTC
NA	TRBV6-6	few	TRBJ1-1	CASSYSNTEAFF	TGTGCCAGCAGTTACTCGAATACTGAAGCTTTCTTT
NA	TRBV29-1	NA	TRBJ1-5	CSVGTDSNQPQHF	TGCAGCGTTGGGACTGATAGCAATCAGCCCCAGCATTTT
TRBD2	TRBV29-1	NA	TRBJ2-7	CSVEERPSGRNSYEQYF	TGCAGCGTTGAAGAACGACCTAGCGGGAGGAACTCCTACGAGCAGTACTTC
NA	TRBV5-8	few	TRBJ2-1	CASSTGWNEQFF	TGTGCCAGCAGCACGGGGTGGAATGAGCAGTTCTTC
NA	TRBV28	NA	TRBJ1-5	CASRPGTDSPNQPQHF	TGTGCCAGCAGGCCAGGGACCGATTCCCCCAATCAGCCCCAGCATTTT
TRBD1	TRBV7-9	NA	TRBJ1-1	CASSPVRQGASYTEAFF	TGTGCCAGCAGCCCCGTCCGACAGGGGGCGTCTTACACTGAAGCTTTCTTT
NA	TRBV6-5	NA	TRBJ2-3	CASSSGLGTDTQYF	TGTGCCAGCAGTTCGGGCCTAGGCACAGATACGCAGTATTTT
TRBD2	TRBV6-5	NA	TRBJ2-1	CASSYERGRAYNEQFF	TGTGCCAGCAGTTACGAGCGCGGGAGGGCCTACAATGAGCAGTTCTTC
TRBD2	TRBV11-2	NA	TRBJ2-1	CASSLVRLAGGLNEQFF	TGTGCCAGCAGCTTAGTGCGACTAGCGGGAGGTTTAAATGAGCAGTTCTTC
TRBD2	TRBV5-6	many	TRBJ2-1	CASSLAGGLGREQFF	TGTGCCAGCAGCTTGGCGGGAGGGCTGGGGCGTGAGCAGTTCTTC
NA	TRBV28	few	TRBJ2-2	CASSLAVTRGRTGELFF	TGTGCCAGCAGTTTAGCGGTTACCAGGGGAAGAACCGGGGAGCTGTTTTTT
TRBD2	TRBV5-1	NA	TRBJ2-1	CASSSAGGPYNEQFF	TGCGCCAGCAGCTCAGCGGGAGGTCCCTACAATGAGCAGTTCTTC
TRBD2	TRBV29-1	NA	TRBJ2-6	CSVLAGGGAGANVLTF	TGCAGCGTGCTAGCGGGAGGAGGTGCTGGGGCCAACGTCCTGACTTTC
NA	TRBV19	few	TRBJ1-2	CASNFAFNYGYTF	TGTGCCAGTAATTTCGCCTTTAACTATGGCTACACCTTC
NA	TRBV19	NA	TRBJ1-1	CASRWGRSDTEAFF	TGTGCCAGTAGATGGGGACGATCGGACACTGAAGCTTTCTTT
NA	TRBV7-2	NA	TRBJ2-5	CASSLGGVRLGGGTQYF	TGTGCCAGCAGCTTAGGTGGAGTCCGTCTAGGGGGAGGGACCCAGTACTTC
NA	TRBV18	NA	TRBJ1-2	CASSPTHVGDGYTF	TGTGCCAGCTCACCCACGCACGTGGGCGATGGCTACACCTTC
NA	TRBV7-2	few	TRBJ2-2	CASSRRAAGELFF	TGTGCCAGCAGCCGGAGGGCCGCCGGGGAGCTGTTTTTT
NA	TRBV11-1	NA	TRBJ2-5	CASSGTPKETQYF	TGTGCCAGCAGCGGGACACCGAAAGAGACCCAGTACTTC
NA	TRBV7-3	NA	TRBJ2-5	CASRLGPETQYF	TGTGCCAGCAGGTTAGGGCCCGAGACCCAGTACTTC
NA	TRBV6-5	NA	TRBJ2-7	CASSPEVGFTYEQYF	TGTGCCAGCAGCCCCGAGGTCGGGTTCACCTACGAGCAGTACTTC
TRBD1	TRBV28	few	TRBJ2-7	CATTGTGGLSYEQYF	TGTGCCACAACCGGGACAGGGGGATTATCCTACGAGCAGTACTTC
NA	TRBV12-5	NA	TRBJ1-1	CASGLPEPNTEAFF	TGTGCTAGTGGTTTGCCAGAACCGAACACTGAAGCTTTCTTT
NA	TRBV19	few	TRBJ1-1	CASSTSRNTEAFF	TGTGCCAGTAGTACCTCTCGGAACACTGAAGCTTTCTTT
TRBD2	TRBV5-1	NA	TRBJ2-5	CASSLRAGGQETQYF	TGCGCCAGCAGCTTGAGGGCCGGGGGGCAAGAGACCCAGTACTTC
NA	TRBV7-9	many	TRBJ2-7	CASSSGRRYEQYF	TGTGCCAGCAGCTCCGGTCGGCGCTACGAGCAGTACTTC
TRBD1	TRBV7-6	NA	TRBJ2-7	CASSRETGAYYEQYF	TGTGCCAGCAGCAGGGAGACAGGGGCCTACTACGAGCAGTACTTC
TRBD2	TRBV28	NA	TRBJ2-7	CASSWGSTNSGLAKYF	TGTGCCAGCAGTTGGGGCTCGACAAACAGCGGACTAGCGAAGTACTTC
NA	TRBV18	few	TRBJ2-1	CASSLDNEQFF	TGTGCCAGCTCACTAGACAATGAGCAGTTCTTC
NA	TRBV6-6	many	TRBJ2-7	CASSLGSVGEQYF	TGTGCCAGCAGTCTTGGATCCGTGGGGGAGCAGTACTTC
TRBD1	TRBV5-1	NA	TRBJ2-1	CASSSLQGAHEQFF	TGCGCCAGCAGCTCACTACAGGGGGCCCATGAGCAGTTCTTC
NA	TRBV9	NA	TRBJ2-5	CASSVLATQETQYF	TGTGCCAGCAGCGTCTTAGCGACTCAAGAGACCCAGTACTTC
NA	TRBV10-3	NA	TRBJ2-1	CAISRAGAGVSNEQFF	TGTGCCATCAGTCGGGCGGGGGCTGGTGTCAGCAATGAGCAGTTCTTC
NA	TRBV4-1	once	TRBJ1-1	CATKGMLENTEAFF	TGCGCCACGAAAGGAATGCTAGAGAACACTGAAGCTTTCTTT
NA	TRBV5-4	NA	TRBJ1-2	CASSRVAPRSYGYTF	TGTGCCAGCAGTCGAGTGGCCCCTCGCAGCTATGGCTACACCTTC
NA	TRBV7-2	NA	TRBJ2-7	CASSWTGDPYEQYF	TGTGCCAGCAGCTGGACCGGGGACCCCTACGAGCAGTACTTC
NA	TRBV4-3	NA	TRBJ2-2	CASSQDFTTNTGELFF	TGCGCCAGCAGCCAAGATTTTACTACGAACACCGGGGAGCTGTTTTTT
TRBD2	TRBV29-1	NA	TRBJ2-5	CSVIAGEETQYF	TGCAGCGTTATAGCGGGAGAAGAGACCCAGTACTTC